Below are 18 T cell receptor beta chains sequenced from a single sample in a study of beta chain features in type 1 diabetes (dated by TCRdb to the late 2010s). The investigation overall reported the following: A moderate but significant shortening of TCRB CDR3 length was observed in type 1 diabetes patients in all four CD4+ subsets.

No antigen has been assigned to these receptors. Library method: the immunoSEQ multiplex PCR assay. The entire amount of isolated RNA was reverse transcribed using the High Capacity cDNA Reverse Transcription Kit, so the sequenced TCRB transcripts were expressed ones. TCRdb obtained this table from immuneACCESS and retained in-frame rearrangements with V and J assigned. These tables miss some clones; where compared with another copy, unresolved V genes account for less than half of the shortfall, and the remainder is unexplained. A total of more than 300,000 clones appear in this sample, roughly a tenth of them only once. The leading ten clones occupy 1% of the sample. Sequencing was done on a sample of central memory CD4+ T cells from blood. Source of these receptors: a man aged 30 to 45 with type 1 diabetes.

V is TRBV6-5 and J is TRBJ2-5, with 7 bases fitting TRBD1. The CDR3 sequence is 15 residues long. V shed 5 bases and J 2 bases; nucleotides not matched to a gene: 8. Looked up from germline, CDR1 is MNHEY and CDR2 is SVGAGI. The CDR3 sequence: CASSVPGGAQETQYF. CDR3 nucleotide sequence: TGTGCCAGCAGTGTCCCAGGGGGTGCGCAAGAGACCCAGTACTTC.

The CDR3: CASSAQGIGANVLTF. The CDR3 nucleotides read TGTGCCAGCAGCGCTCAGGGGATAGGGGCCAACGTCCTGACTTTC. The chain has TRBV9 and TRBJ2-6; a possible D gene is TRBD1 (6 bases). This CDR3 contains 15 residues. Trimming shortened V by 3 bases and J by 4 bases, and 11 bases separated the two germline ends. CDR1 is SGDLS, CDR2 YYNGEE, per germline.

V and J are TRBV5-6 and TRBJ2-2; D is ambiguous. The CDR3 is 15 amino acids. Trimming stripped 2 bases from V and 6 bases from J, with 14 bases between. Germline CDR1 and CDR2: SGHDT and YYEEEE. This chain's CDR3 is CASSFYPGLAGELFF. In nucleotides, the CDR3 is TGTGCCAGCAGCTTCTATCCCGGGCTGGCCGGGGAGCTGTTTTTT.

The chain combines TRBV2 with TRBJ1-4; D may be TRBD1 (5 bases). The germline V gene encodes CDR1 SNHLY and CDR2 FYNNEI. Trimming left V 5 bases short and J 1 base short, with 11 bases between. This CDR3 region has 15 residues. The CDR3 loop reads CASSKSGGTNEKLFF. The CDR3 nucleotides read TGTGCCAGCAGTAAAAGTGGGGGAACTAATGAAAAACTGTTTTTT. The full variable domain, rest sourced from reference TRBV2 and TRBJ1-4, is EPEVTQTPSHQVTQMGQEVILRCVPISNHLYFYWYRQILGQKVEFLVSFYNNEISEKSEIFDDQFSVERPDGSNFTLKIRSTKLEDSAMYFCASSKSGGTNEKLFFGSGTQLSVL.

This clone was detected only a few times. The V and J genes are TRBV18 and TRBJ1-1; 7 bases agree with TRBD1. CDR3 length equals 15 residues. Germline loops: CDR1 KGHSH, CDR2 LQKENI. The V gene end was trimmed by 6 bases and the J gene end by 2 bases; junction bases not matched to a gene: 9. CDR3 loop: CASSPGQLSNTEAFF. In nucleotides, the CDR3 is TGTGCCAGCTCCCCGGGACAGCTCTCCAACACTGAAGCTTTCTTT.

CDR3 in DNA: TGTGCCACCTTTCTTCCCCAGGACAGGGGACGGGACACAGATACGCAGTATTTT. Translated, it gives CATFLPQDRGRDTDTQYF. The chain joins TRBV7-9 to TRBJ2-3, with TRBD1 matching over 9 bases. Per germline, CDR1 SEHNR and CDR2 FQNEAQ (reference sequence). V shed 10 bases and J 2 bases; nucleotides not matched to a gene: 19. The CDR3 loop spans 18 amino acids. Based on the CDR3 plus reference TRBV7-9 and TRBJ2-3, the full variable domain is DTGVSQNPRHKITKRGQNVTFRCDPISEHNRLYWYRQTLGQGPEFLTYFQNEAQLEKSRLLSDRFSAERPKGSFSTLEIQRTEQGDSAMYLCATFLPQDRGRDTDTQYFGPGTRLTVL.

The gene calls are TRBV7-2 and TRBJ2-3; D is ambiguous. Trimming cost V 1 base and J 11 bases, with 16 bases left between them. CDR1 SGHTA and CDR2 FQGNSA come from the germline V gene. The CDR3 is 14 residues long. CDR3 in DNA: TGTGCCAGCAGCTTAGACTTGGGTACCGCGGAGCAGTATTTT. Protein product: CASSLDLGTAEQYF.

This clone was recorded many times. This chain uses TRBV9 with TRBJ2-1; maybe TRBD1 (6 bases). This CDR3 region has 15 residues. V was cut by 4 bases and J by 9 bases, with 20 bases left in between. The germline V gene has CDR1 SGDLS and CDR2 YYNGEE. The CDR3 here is CASSLVGQGQGEQFF. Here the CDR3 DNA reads TGTGCCAGCAGCCTGGTGGGTCAGGGGCAGGGTGAGCAGTTCTTC. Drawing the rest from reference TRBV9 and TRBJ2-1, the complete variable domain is DSGVTQTPKHLITATGQRVTLRCSPRSGDLSVYWYQQSLDQGLQFLIQYYNGEERAKGNILERFSAQQFPDLHSELNLSSLELGDSALYFCASSLVGQGQGEQFFGPGTRLTVL.

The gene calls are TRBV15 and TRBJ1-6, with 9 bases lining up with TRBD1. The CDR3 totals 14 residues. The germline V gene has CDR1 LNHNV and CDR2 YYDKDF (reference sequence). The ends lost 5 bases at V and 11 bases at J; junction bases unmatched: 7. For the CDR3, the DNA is TGTGCCACCAGCGGGGAGACAGGGGGGACACCCCTCCACTTT. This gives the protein CATSGETGGTPLHF.

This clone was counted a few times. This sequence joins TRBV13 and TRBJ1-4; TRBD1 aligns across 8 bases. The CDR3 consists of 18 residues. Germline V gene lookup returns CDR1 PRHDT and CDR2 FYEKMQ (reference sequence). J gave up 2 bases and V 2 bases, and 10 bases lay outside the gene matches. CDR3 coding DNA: TGTGCCAGCAGCTTAATCGCAGGGGGCGTTAGTACTAATGAAAAACTGTTTTTT. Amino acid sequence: CASSLIAGGVSTNEKLFF.

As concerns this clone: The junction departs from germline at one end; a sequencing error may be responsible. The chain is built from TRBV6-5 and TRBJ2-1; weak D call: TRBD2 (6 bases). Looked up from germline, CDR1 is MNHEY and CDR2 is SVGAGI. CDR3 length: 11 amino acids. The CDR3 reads CASSLRDSTVF. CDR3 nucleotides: TGTGCCAGCAGCCTCCGGGACTCCACAGTCTTC.

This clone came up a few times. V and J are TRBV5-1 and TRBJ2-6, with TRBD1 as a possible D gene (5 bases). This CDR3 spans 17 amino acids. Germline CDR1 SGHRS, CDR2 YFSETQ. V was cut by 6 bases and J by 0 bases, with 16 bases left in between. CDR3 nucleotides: TGCGCCAGCACCCAGGACAACCCCTCCTCTGGGGCCAACGTCCTGACTTTC. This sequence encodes CASTQDNPSSGANVLTF.

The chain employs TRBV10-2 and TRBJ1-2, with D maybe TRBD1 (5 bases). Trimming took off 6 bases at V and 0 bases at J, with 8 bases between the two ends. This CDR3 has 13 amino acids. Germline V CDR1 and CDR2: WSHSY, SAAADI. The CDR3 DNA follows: TGCGCCAGCAGGCCGACAGCTAACTATGGCTACACCTTC. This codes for CASRPTANYGYTF.

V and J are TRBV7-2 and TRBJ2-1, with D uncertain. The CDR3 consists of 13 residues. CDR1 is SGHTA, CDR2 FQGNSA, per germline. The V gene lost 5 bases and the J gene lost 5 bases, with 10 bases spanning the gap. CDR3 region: CASSPSRDNEQFF. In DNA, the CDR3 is TGTGCCAGCAGCCCAAGCCGAGACAATGAGCAGTTCTTC.

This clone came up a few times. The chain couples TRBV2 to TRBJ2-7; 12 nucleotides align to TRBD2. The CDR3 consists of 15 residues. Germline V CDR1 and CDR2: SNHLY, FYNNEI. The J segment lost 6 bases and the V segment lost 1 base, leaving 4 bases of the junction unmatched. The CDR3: CASSEGTSGDLEQYF. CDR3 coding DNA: TGTGCCAGCAGTGAAGGGACTAGCGGGGATCTCGAGCAGTACTTC.

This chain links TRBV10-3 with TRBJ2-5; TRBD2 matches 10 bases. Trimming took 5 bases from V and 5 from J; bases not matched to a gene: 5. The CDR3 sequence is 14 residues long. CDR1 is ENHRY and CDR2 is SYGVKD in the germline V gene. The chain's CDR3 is CAISMSGGAETQYF. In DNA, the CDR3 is TGTGCCATCAGTATGAGCGGGGGGGCCGAGACCCAGTACTTC.

The CDR3 here is CASSPSGGFSTDTQYF. The CDR3 region has the DNA TGTGCCAGCAGCCCTAGCGGGGGGTTCTCCACAGATACGCAGTATTTT. This sequence joins TRBV7-2 and TRBJ2-3; 11 bases agree with TRBD2. The germline V gene has CDR1 SGHTA and CDR2 FQGNSA. V lost 5 bases and J lost 2; bases outside the gene matches: 6. The CDR3 runs to 16 residues.

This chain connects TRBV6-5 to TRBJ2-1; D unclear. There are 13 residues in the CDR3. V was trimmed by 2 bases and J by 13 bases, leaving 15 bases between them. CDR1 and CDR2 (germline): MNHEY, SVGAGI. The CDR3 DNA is TGTGCCAGCAGTTACGACAAGGGTCGCGGTCAGTTCTTC. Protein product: CASSYDKGRGQFF.